Presented here are 27 T cell receptor beta chains from one specimen sequenced in a study of blood T cell repertoires in COVID-19. The method was immunoSEQ multiplex PCR; TCRdb's version includes in-frame clones alone and lacks a portion of them. The table has about 240,000 clones, about 80% seen once. Sequencing used peripheral blood. The receptor source for this set is a young man who had recovered from COVID-19.

This clone has ten or more counts. The J gene is TRBJ2-2, the V gene TRBV3-1 (or the pseudogene TRBV3-2); D is perhaps TRBD1 (6 bases). V shed 0 bases and J shed 4 bases, with 12 bases lying between them. This CDR3 comprises 16 residues. The germline gives CDR1 LGHDT, CDR2 YNNKEL (reference sequence). The CDR3 here is CASSQDRYRATGELFF. CDR3 bases: TGTGCCAGCAGCCAAGACCGATACAGGGCCACCGGGGAGCTGTTTTTT.

The chain combines TRBV9 with TRBJ2-3; TRBD2 matches 13 bases. J gave up 4 bases and V 1 base, and 6 bases lay outside the gene matches. This CDR3 contains 17 residues. Germline-derived CDR1 and CDR2 are SGDLS and YYNGEE. Here the CDR3 DNA reads TGTGCCAGCAGCGTAACATCCACTAGCGGGGGGGCAGATACGCAGTATTTT. Protein: CASSVTSTSGGADTQYF.

The chain couples TRBV3-1 (or the pseudogene TRBV3-2) to TRBJ2-2; 7 nucleotides match TRBD2. From germline, CDR1 is LGHDT and CDR2 YNNKEL (reference sequence). The CDR3 spans 14 residues. J was trimmed by 6 bases and V by 3 bases; bases with no gene match: 4. The DNA of the CDR3 is TGTGCCAGCAGCCAGAAGGGGAGGGCCGGGGAGCTGTTTTTT. Its translation is CASSQKGRAGELFF.

The chain employs TRBV9 and TRBJ1-4; perhaps TRBD1 as D (5 bases). Germline V gene sequence: CDR1 SGDLS, CDR2 YYNGEE. The CDR3 runs to 15 residues. V lost 4 bases, J lost 3 bases, and 13 bases lay in between. The CDR3 DNA reads as TGTGCCAGCAGCCATCCGGGACTGTCTAATGAAAAACTGTTTTTT. Translated: CASSHPGLSNEKLFF.

The CDR3 coding sequence is TGCAGTGCTAGTCTGACGGGATCAGTCCTGTTTTTT. This translates into CSASLTGSVLFF. The V gene is TRBV20-1, the J gene TRBJ1-4; no reliable D call. The ends were cut back, 3 bases at V and 14 bases at J, with 16 bases in the middle. This CDR3 is built from 12 residues. Germline V gene lookup returns CDR1 DFQATT and CDR2 SNEGSKA (reference sequence).

The chain links TRBV4-2 to TRBJ2-3; TRBD2 matches at 12 bases. This CDR3 contains 15 residues. The trim removed 4 bases at V and 5 bases at J, leaving 4 bases unmatched. CDR1 is LGHNA and CDR2 is YNFKEQ in the germline V gene. CDR3: CASSRLAGGEDTQYF. The CDR3 DNA reads TGTGCCAGCAGCCGTCTAGCGGGGGGGGAAGATACGCAGTATTTT.

The V and J genes are TRBV19 and TRBJ2-7; TRBD2 matches at 8 bases. V gave up 3 bases and J gave up 6 bases; unmatched junction bases: 10. Germline V gene data show CDR1 as LNHDA and CDR2 as SQIVND (reference sequence). This CDR3 has 15 residues. The CDR3 here is CASSMAGGLSGEQYF. The DNA of the CDR3 is TGTGCCAGTAGTATGGCGGGGGGCCTCTCCGGCGAGCAGTACTTC.

V and J are TRBV5-1 and TRBJ1-2; D is ambiguous. Germline V gene data show CDR1 as SGHRS and CDR2 as YFSETQ. CDR3 length: 14 amino acids. V lost 6 bases and J lost 0, with 12 bases in between. The CDR3 loop reads CASKVGPSNYGYTF. The CDR3 DNA follows: TGCGCCAGCAAGGTGGGCCCATCTAACTATGGCTACACCTTC.

The chain carries TRBV3-1 (or the pseudogene TRBV3-2) and TRBJ1-2, with TRBD1 matching over 12 bases. Germline values: CDR1 LGHDT, CDR2 YNNKEL (reference sequence). The trim removed 2 bases at V and 7 bases at J, leaving 5 bases unmatched. The CDR3 totals 15 residues. CDR3 DNA: TGTGCCAGCAGCCAACCGGGACAGGGGGCTTCTGGCTACACCTTC. Its translation is CASSQPGQGASGYTF.

This clone occurred many times. The CDR3 DNA sequence: TGTGCCAGCAGCCAACCTACAAGGAGGACTGAAGCTTTCTTT. Translating it yields CASSQPTRRTEAFF. This chain uses TRBV16 with TRBJ1-1; D gene uncertain. This CDR3 contains 14 residues. Trimming pared 2 bases from V and 5 bases from J, leaving 12 bases between. Germline V gives CDR1 KGHSY, CDR2 FQNENV.

The rearrangement links TRBV2 to TRBJ1-5; TRBD1 aligns across 8 bases. J lost 1 base, V lost 3 bases, and 11 bases had no gene match. The CDR3 spans 18 residues. Germline V CDR1 and CDR2: SNHLY, FYNNEI. The CDR3 DNA is TGTGCCAGCAGTGATCCGGGACAGGTTTTTATAAGCAATCAGCCCCAGCATTTT. Its protein product is CASSDPGQVFISNQPQHF.

This chain connects TRBV2 to TRBJ1-4; 9 nucleotides match TRBD1. The CDR3 has 15 residues. Germline-derived CDR1 and CDR2 are SNHLY and FYNNEI. Trimming removed 6 bases from V and 8 bases from J; junction bases left unmatched: 10. CDR3 DNA sequence: TGTGCCAGCAGACCGACCGGGACAGGGCGAGAAAAACTGTTTTTT. Its protein is CASRPTGTGREKLFF.

CDR3 nucleotide sequence: TGTGCCAGTCTCACACCGGGGGGGATGAACACTGAAGCTTTCTTT. Amino acid sequence: CASLTPGGMNTEAFF. V is TRBV19 and J is TRBJ1-1, with D possibly being TRBD1 (5 bases). The CDR3 is 15 residues long. Germline CDR1 reads LNHDA; CDR2 reads SQIVND (reference sequence). The V end was cut by 8 bases, the J end by 0 bases, with 16 bases between.

This clone was counted ten times or more. The gene calls are TRBV24-1 and TRBJ1-6, with D possibly being TRBD1 (5 bases). Germline CDR1 reads KGHDR; CDR2 reads SFDVKD. The CDR3 is 15 residues long. With 4 bases removed from V and 11 bases from J, the gap between germline ends came to 17 bases. CDR3: CATSEKITGRAPLHF. CDR3 DNA sequence: TGTGCCACCAGTGAGAAAATTACAGGCCGGGCACCCCTCCACTTT.

The genes are TRBV6-6 and TRBJ2-7; a possible D gene is TRBD1 (5 bases). V dropped 2 bases and J dropped 5 bases, with 16 bases sitting between them. The CDR3 is 15 residues long. Per germline, CDR1 MNHNY and CDR2 SVGAGI (reference sequence). CDR3 sequence (DNA): TGTGCCAGCAGTTACCCTGAAACAGGTGCTGACGAGCAGTACTTC. Its translation is CASSYPETGADEQYF.

The rearrangement links TRBV12-5 to TRBJ2-1; TRBD1 matches at 8 bases. The CDR3 contains 17 residues. Germline V lookup: CDR1 LGHNT, CDR2 FRNRAP. V shed 5 bases, J shed 0 bases, and the junction held 9 bases outside the gene matches. The CDR3 DNA is TGTGCTAGTGGTCCCCCCGGACAGGGTCCCTCCTACAATGAGCAGTTCTTC. It is translated as CASGPPGQGPSYNEQFF.

To note about this clone: Additional DNA sequences in this sample encode the identical CDR3. This chain joins TRBV12-3 or TRBV12-4 and TRBJ1-1, with D maybe TRBD1 (5 bases). The CDR3 runs to 13 residues. V dropped 3 bases and J dropped 4 bases, with 9 bases sitting between them. CDR3 nucleotide sequence: TGTGCCAGCAGTTTCGCGGGGGGCACTGAAGCTTTCTTT. This codes for CASSFAGGTEAFF.

Only one count was recorded for this clone. The rearrangement joins TRBV14 to TRBJ1-2, with 7 bases aligning to TRBD1. Trimming at V came to 0 bases and at J to 3 bases, leaving 7 bases not matched to a gene. The CDR3 has 16 amino acids. Per germline, CDR1 SGHDN and CDR2 FVKESK. In DNA form, the CDR3 reads TGTGCCAGCAGCCAAGAAACAGGGGTCCTCGACTATGGCTACACCTTC. Its protein product is CASSQETGVLDYGYTF.

The V and J genes are TRBV19 and TRBJ2-2, with 8 bases identical to TRBD2. Germline assignment: CDR1 LNHDA and CDR2 SQIVND (reference sequence). CDR3 size: 16 residues. The ends lost 6 bases at V and 6 bases at J; junction bases unmatched: 12. The CDR3 protein is CASRRGGINGAGELFF. The CDR3 DNA reads as TGTGCCAGTAGACGGGGGGGTATTAATGGGGCCGGGGAGCTGTTTTTT.

The V gene is TRBV21-1, the J gene TRBJ1-2; the tabulated D call, TRBD1, remains unverified against the DNA. TRBV21-1 has pseudogene status. The CDR3 loop spans 17 amino acids. CDR3 residues: CASSKQGHGAREYGYTF. CDR3 nucleotide sequence: TGTGCCAGCAGCAAACAGGGGCATGGGGCTCGAGAGTATGGCTACACCTTC.

The J gene is TRBJ2-1, the V gene TRBV19, with 7 bases matching TRBD1. This CDR3 is built from 14 residues. With 10 bases clipped from V and 6 bases from J, the junction kept 12 bases outside the gene matches. Germline CDR1 and CDR2: LNHDA and SQIVND (reference sequence). CDR3 loop: CATRGPGVSNEQFF. In nucleotides, the CDR3 is TGTGCCACTAGGGGGCCTGGCGTATCCAATGAGCAGTTCTTC.

This clone has a handful of counts. This chain connects TRBV19 to TRBJ1-3; possible D gene TRBD1, 6 bases. Trimming pared 5 bases from V and 9 bases from J, leaving 11 bases between. The CDR3 loop spans 12 amino acids. Germline V gene data show CDR1 as LNHDA and CDR2 as SQIVND (reference sequence). The CDR3 sequence: CASSDLTGTIYF. CDR3 in DNA: TGTGCCAGTAGTGACCTGACAGGCACCATATATTTT.

The V and J genes are TRBV7-9 and TRBJ2-7; the D is unclear. Trimming removed 5 bases at V and 1 base at J, with 15 bases between. The germline CDR1 and CDR2 sequences are SEHNR and FQNEAQ (reference sequence). This CDR3 has 15 residues. The CDR3 sequence is CASSQVPTDSYEQYF. In nucleotides, the CDR3 is TGTGCCAGCAGCCAAGTTCCCACAGATTCCTACGAGCAGTACTTC. The full variable domain, its missing parts supplied by reference TRBV7-9 and TRBJ2-7, is DTGVSQNPRHKITKRGQNVTFRCDPISEHNRLYWYRQTLGQGPEFLTYFQNEAQLEKSRLLSDRFSAERPKGSFSTLEIQRTEQGDSAMYLCASSQVPTDSYEQYFGPGTRLTVT.

The DNA for the CDR3 is TGTGCCACCTCTAGAGCCGACCTGTTGAAGAAGCCCTATGGCTACACCTTC. This translates into CATSRADLLKKPYGYTF. The genes are TRBV5-4 and TRBJ1-2; D uncertain. The germline V gene encodes CDR1 SGHNT and CDR2 YYREEE (reference sequence). V lost 9 bases and J 4 bases, leaving 28 bases between the germline ends. The CDR3 runs to 17 residues.

This clone was found once. V and J are TRBV19 and TRBJ2-3; D may be TRBD1 (6 bases). Trimming took off 6 bases at V and 5 bases at J, with 15 bases between the two ends. Per germline, CDR1 LNHDA and CDR2 SQIVND (reference sequence). This CDR3 is built from 14 residues. This CDR3 reads CASRTTGLIDTQYF. Here the CDR3 DNA reads TGTGCCAGTAGAACTACAGGGTTAATAGATACGCAGTATTTT.

About this clone itself: Other nucleotide sequences from this sample produce the same CDR3. As DNA, the CDR3 is TGCGCCAGCAGCCCTGGGACAGGAAACTATGGCTACACCTTC. Protein: CASSPGTGNYGYTF. The rearrangement uses TRBV5-1 and TRBJ1-2; 8 positions match TRBD1. V dropped 4 bases and J dropped 2; count of bases not matched to a gene: 4. The CDR3 is made up of 14 amino acids. Germline V gene lookup returns CDR1 SGHRS and CDR2 YFSETQ.

This clone has only a few counts. This rearrangement joins TRBV27 to TRBJ1-5; 9 nucleotides agree with TRBD1. Trimming cost V 4 bases and J 6 bases; bases outside gene matches: 13. The CDR3 contains 17 residues. Germline CDR1 is MNHEY and CDR2 is SMNVEV (reference sequence). CDR3 coding DNA: TGTGCCAGCAGTTCATCTAAATACAGGGGGCTGGGTCAGCCCCAGCATTTT. Translation gives CASSSSKYRGLGQPQHF.